This TCR beta chain was identified during a study of OX40 agonist ivuxolimab in advanced cancers. About the research overall: Patients undergoing dose escalation presented with hepatocellular carcinoma, melanoma, renal cell or head and neck cancer.

The method was immunoSEQ multiplex PCR; TCRdb's version includes in-frame clones alone and lacks a portion of them. The sample records about 90,000 clones, 91% being singletons. V lost 7 bases, J lost 3 bases, and 11 bases lay in between. The CDR3 is 13 residues long. Germline V CDR1 and CDR2: WNHNN, SYGVQD (reference sequence). Specimen: CD4+ or CD8+ T cells sorted from blood, collected in a trial of the OX40 agonist ivuxolimab. The TCR originated in an adult with an advanced solid tumor such as melanoma, head and neck, liver or kidney cancer. V and J are TRBV10-1 and TRBJ2-3; possible D gene TRBD2, 6 bases. DNA of the CDR3: TGCGCCAGCAAGAGTAGCGGAACAGATACGCAGTATTTT. Translating it yields CASKSSGTDTQYF.